This T cell receptor (beta chain) was retrieved from a study of T cell repertoires in cytomegalovirus infection. The CDR3 is made up of 15 amino acids. The V end was cut by 4 bases, the J end by 2 bases, with 12 bases between. Germline loops: CDR1 SGHTA, CDR2 FQGNSA. This clonotype occurred a few times. Antigen specificity is unknown. A single record per CDR3 protein comes from TCRdb applying MiXCR to the reads. The sample records about half a million distinct CDR3 sequences, under 55% being singletons. Sequenced material: cultured PBMCs, taken from culture after CMV antigen stimulation. This chain links TRBV7-2 with TRBJ2-1; possible D gene TRBD2, 6 bases. This sequence originates from a human donor in good health (CMV status not recorded). Some clones in this sample may be carry-over from other donors' samples. CDR3 loop: CASSSLATTYNEQFF. CDR3 sequence (DNA): TGTGCCAGCAGCTCTCTAGCGACCACCTACAATGAGCAGTTCTTC.